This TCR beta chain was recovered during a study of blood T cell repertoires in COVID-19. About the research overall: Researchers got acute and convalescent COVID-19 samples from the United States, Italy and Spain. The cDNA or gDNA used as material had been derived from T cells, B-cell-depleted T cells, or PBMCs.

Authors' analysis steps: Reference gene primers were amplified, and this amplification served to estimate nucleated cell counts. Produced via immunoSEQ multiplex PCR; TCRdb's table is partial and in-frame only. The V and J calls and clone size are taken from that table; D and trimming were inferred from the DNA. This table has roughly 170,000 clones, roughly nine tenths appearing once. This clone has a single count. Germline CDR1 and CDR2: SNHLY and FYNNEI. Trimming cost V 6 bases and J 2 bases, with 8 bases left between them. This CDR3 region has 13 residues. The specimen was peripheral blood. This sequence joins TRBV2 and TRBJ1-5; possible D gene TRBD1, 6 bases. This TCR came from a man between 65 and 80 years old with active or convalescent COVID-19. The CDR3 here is CASSRTGNQPQHF. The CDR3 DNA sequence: TGTGCCAGCAGCCGGACAGGCAATCAGCCCCAGCATTTT.